This TCR beta chain was obtained from a study of blood T cell repertoires in COVID-19. In the study overall: Sites across the United States, Italy and Spain contributed samples from acute and convalescent COVID-19. Nucleic acid was either cDNA or gDNA, and it came from T cells, B-cell-depleted T cells, or PBMCs.

The table came from immunoSEQ multiplex PCR; TCRdb's copy has only in-frame clones and leaves some out. The profile covers 59,000 or so clones, with approximately 79% appearing a single time and under 3.5% taken by the ten largest. Trimming removed 0 bases from V and 5 bases from J; junction bases left unmatched: 4. Germline assignment: CDR1 SGHTA and CDR2 FQGNSA. This CDR3 spans 15 amino acids. The J gene is TRBJ2-5, the V gene TRBV7-2, with 9 bases lining up with TRBD1. What was sequenced was peripheral blood. This clonotype was obtained from a man aged 60 to 75 with acute or convalescent COVID-19. The CDR3 region is CASSLAATGGETQYF. CDR3 in DNA: TGTGCCAGCAGCTTAGCAGCGACAGGGGGGGAGACCCAGTACTTC. Looking up the rest from reference TRBV7-2 and TRBJ2-5 gives the full variable domain: GAGVSQSPSNKVTEKGKDVELRCDPISGHTALYWYRQSLGQGLEFLIYFQGNSAPDKSGLPSDRFSAERTGGSVSTLTIQRTQQEDSAVYLCASSLAATGGETQYFGPGTRLLVL.